This T cell receptor (beta chain) was recorded in a study of blood T cell repertoires in COVID-19 (dated by TCRdb to 2019 to 2021). A note on the overall study: Samples covering the acute and convalescent phases of COVID-19 were provided by collaborators in the United States, Italy and Spain. The prospective study material was composed of cDNA or gDNA derived from T cells, B-cell-depleted T cells, or PBMCs. The samples were drawn from two sources: the first 160 participants of the ongoing ImmuneRACE study, and fewer than 1,500 subjects contributed by 6 global collaborators. The sample metadata nearly always contained a de-identified subject ID, COVID-19 status, age in years and sex. The repertoires were made available in a free public database intended to serve as a resource for research on the immune response to SARS-CoV-2. Where HLA class I and class II types were available, the types were taken from metadata supplied by the sample provider, not from assay-based typing. Deeply sampled blood TCRbeta repertoires from subjects exposed to, actively infected with, or recovered from COVID-19 were included in the dataset.

The table lists this clone with a count of one. There is no known antigen for this receptor. Base qualities are missing; no much larger clone stands one base away. CDR1 SSHAT and CDR2 FNYEAQ are derived from the germline V gene (reference sequence). The CDR3 has 13 amino acids, counting the end cysteine and phenylalanine. The entry retains the CDR3 DNA only, 39 bases that are in frame from base 1. Trimming leaves V shorter by 3 bases and J shorter by 6 bases, with the junction holding 2 bases beyond the gene matches. Summary of the overall study and its limitations: The amount of clinical and demographic metadata varied by source and participant and was provided uncurated.

The immunoSEQ Assay, a bias-controlled multiplex PCR, was used to amplify TCRbeta CDR3 regions from genomic DNA. Per the authors' processing: The number of nucleated cells in each sample was estimated by amplification of reference gene primers within the assay. To quantify the absolute abundance of each unique TCRbeta CDR3 rearrangement, sequence reads were collapsed and filtered. For each sample, productive Simpson clonality was calculated as the square root of Simpson's diversity index over productive rearrangements. Sourced from immuneACCESS, this table was stored by TCRdb with only in-frame sequences that have V and J called. A share of the clones is absent; for the studies checked, an unresolved V gene accounts for under half, and the remainder has no known explanation. That table furnishes V, J and clone size, whereas the DNA furnished D and trimming. Within this sample are approximately 69,000 clones, with roughly 70% of them counted one time only. The biggest ten clones account for more than 20% of the sample.

Collaborating institutions collected whole blood in K2EDTA tubes following their own protocols. For TCRbeta analysis, collaborators shipped samples as frozen whole blood, isolated PBMCs, or DNA extracted from either of those sample types. The receptor's source is a man aged 55 to 70 with acute or convalescent COVID-19. The rearranged segments are TRBV7-7 and TRBJ2-1; the junction holds 7 bases that match TRBD1. The sequenced sample was peripheral blood. The nucleotides read TGTGCCAGCAGCTTCGGACAGGCCAATGAGCAGTTCTTC. The encoded protein is CASSFGQANEQFF.